Shown below are 28 T cell receptor beta chains from a single sample sequenced in a study of a mutant IDH1 vaccine in newly diagnosed glioma. The antigens of these receptors remain unknown. Sequencing was performed with immunoSEQ multiplex PCR; in TCRdb, only in-frame clones are kept and a portion is missing. The table has 70,000 to 100,000 clones, 91% seen once. Specified time point: week 5, during vaccination. A 20-mer mutant IDH1 peptide at 300 ug was injected subcutaneously with topical imiquimod. This sample comprised PBMCs, obtained from a glioma patient whose treatment included an IDH1 peptide vaccine. The origin of the receptors is a woman aged 45-65 years with glioma.

The chain employs TRBV6-5 and TRBJ2-7; no definite D call. Trimming pared 4 bases from V and 1 base from J, leaving 8 bases between. Germline CDR1 is MNHEY and CDR2 is SVGAGI. The CDR3 covers 13 residues. The CDR3 DNA reads TGTGCCAGCAGTTCTACAGTGTCCTACGAGCAGTACTTC. Amino acid sequence: CASSSTVSYEQYF.

The rearrangement joins TRBV7-2 to TRBJ2-1; no firm D call. The CDR3 has 13 residues. The germline gives CDR1 SGHTA, CDR2 FQGNSA. Deletions cut 0 bases from V and 11 bases from J, with 11 bases between. The CDR3 DNA is TGTGCCAGCAGCTTAGCCCAGGAAATGAAGCAGTTCTTC. It translates to CASSLAQEMKQFF. The full variable domain, completed using reference TRBV7-2 and TRBJ2-1, is GAGVSQSPSNKVTEKGKDVELRCDPISGHTALYWYRQSLGQGLEFLIYFQGNSAPDKSGLPSDRFSAERTGGSVSTLTIQRTQQEDSAVYLCASSLAQEMKQFFGPGTRLTVL.

The V gene is TRBV7-9, the J gene TRBJ2-7; 12 nucleotides line up with TRBD2. V shed 5 bases and J 4 bases; nucleotides not matched to a gene: 9. The germline gives CDR1 SEHNR, CDR2 FQNEAQ (reference sequence). The length of the CDR3 is 16 residues. In DNA form, the CDR3 reads TGTGCCAGCAGCCCCCGGACTAGCGGGAAGGGGTACGAGCAGTACTTC. Protein product: CASSPRTSGKGYEQYF.

V and J are TRBV6-6 and TRBJ2-1, with 8 bases that match TRBD2. Losses at the gene ends were 4 bases for V and 6 bases for J; bases not matched to a gene: 5. The length of the CDR3 is 14 residues. Germline V gene sequence: CDR1 MNHNY, CDR2 SVGAGI (reference sequence). This chain's CDR3 is CASSSSGRFNEQFF. In nucleotides, the CDR3 is TGTGCCAGCAGTTCGAGCGGGAGATTCAATGAGCAGTTCTTC.

This chain connects TRBV6-5 to TRBJ2-1; 7 bases align to TRBD2. Germline assignment: CDR1 MNHEY and CDR2 SVGAGI. The length of the CDR3 is 16 residues. The V gene end was trimmed by 2 bases and the J gene end by 2 bases; junction bases not matched to a gene: 6. The CDR3 bases are TGTGCCAGCAGTTACGGGGGTAGCGGGCCCTACAATGAGCAGTTCTTC. Amino acid sequence: CASSYGGSGPYNEQFF.

V and J are TRBV19 and TRBJ1-5; D is ambiguous. Germline V gene sequence: CDR1 LNHDA, CDR2 SQIVND (reference sequence). There are 13 residues in the CDR3. The V gene lost 7 bases and the J gene lost 4 bases, with 11 bases spanning the gap. CDR3 amino acids: CASTAAGNQPQHF. The CDR3 DNA follows: TGTGCCAGTACCGCGGCGGGGAATCAGCCCCAGCATTTT.

The V gene is TRBV27, the J gene TRBJ1-6, with D uncertain. This CDR3 region has 14 residues. Trimming pared 2 bases from V and 7 bases from J, leaving 9 bases between. CDR1 and CDR2 (germline): MNHEY, SMNVEV (reference sequence). The CDR3 coding sequence is TGTGCCAGCAGTTTAATCTCGGGGAATTCACCCCTCCACTTT. Protein sequence: CASSLISGNSPLHF.

This chain links TRBV28 with TRBJ2-1, with D unresolved. Germline V gene sequence: CDR1 MDHEN, CDR2 SYDVKM. CDR3 length: 13 amino acids. Trimming took off 4 bases at V and 11 bases at J, with 15 bases between the two ends. The CDR3 DNA is TGTGCCAGCAGTTCAGACCCCTCACCTAAGCAGTTCTTC. The encoded protein is CASSSDPSPKQFF.

CDR3 in DNA: TGTGCCAGCAGTGAAGAGGGAGGGAGGGGCACCGGGGAGCTGTTTTTT. Its protein product is CASSEEGGRGTGELFF. The J gene is TRBJ2-2, the V gene TRBV6-1, with 7 bases fitting TRBD2. The CDR3 is made up of 16 amino acids. Germline trimming cut 1 base from V and 4 bases from J; bases unmatched to any gene: 6. Germline CDR1 and CDR2: MNHNS and SASEGT.

V is TRBV7-9 and J is TRBJ2-3, with 11 bases lining up with TRBD1. After removal of 5 bases from V and 6 bases from J, the junction contained 10 bases not matched to a gene. The germline CDR1 and CDR2 sequences are SEHNR and FQNEAQ (reference sequence). This CDR3 spans 16 amino acids. The CDR3 nucleotides are TGTGCCAGCAGCACAGTACGGGACAGGGGGAAGGATACGCAGTATTTT. Protein product: CASSTVRDRGKDTQYF.

As DNA, the CDR3 is TGTGCCAGCAGTGGGACAGGGAGGAACACCGGGGAGCTGTTTTTT. It translates to CASSGTGRNTGELFF. The chain carries TRBV2 and TRBJ2-2; 8 positions agree with TRBD1. The germline V gene has CDR1 SNHLY and CDR2 FYNNEI. The V segment lost 4 bases and the J segment 1 base; nucleotides outside the gene matches: 2. The CDR3 length is 15 residues.

The chain has TRBV27 and TRBJ2-1; D remains ambiguous. CDR1 is MNHEY, CDR2 SMNVEV, per germline (reference sequence). The CDR3 is made up of 15 amino acids. With 3 bases removed from V and 0 bases from J, the gap between germline ends came to 9 bases. Here the CDR3 reads CASSLGENSYNEQFF. DNA of the CDR3: TGTGCCAGCAGTTTGGGCGAAAACTCCTACAATGAGCAGTTCTTC.

The gene calls are TRBV10-2 and TRBJ1-2, with TRBD1 matching 10 bases. This CDR3 has 14 amino acids. The V gene's germline CDR1 is WSHSY and CDR2 SAAADI. V lost 5 bases and J lost 4; bases outside the gene matches: 4. The CDR3 is CASSWTGGSYGYTF. CDR3 bases: TGCGCCAGCAGTTGGACAGGGGGGTCCTATGGCTACACCTTC.

In nucleotides, the CDR3 is TGTGCCAGCAGTCCGATTTCGGGAAACTATGGCTACACCTTC. Residues: CASSPISGNYGYTF. This rearrangement joins TRBV27 to TRBJ1-2, with D unresolved. Between the trimmed V and J ends, which lost 5 bases and 2 bases, there was a span of 12 bases. Looked up from germline, CDR1 is MNHEY and CDR2 is SMNVEV (reference sequence). This CDR3 has 14 amino acids.

The chain has TRBV28 and TRBJ2-3, with TRBD1 as a possible D gene (7 bases). CDR1 MDHEN and CDR2 SYDVKM come from the germline V gene. The V end lost 2 bases, the J end lost 3 bases, and 12 bases lay between the germline ends. The CDR3 spans 15 residues. The DNA for the CDR3 is TGTGCCAGCAGTTTAGTCCAGGGGGGAACAGATACGCAGTATTTT. This translates into CASSLVQGGTDTQYF. Using reference TRBV28 and TRBJ2-3 for the parts outside the CDR3, the full variable domain is DVKVTQSSRYLVKRTGEKVFLECVQDMDHENMFWYRQDPGLGLRLIYFSYDVKMKEKGDIPEGYSVSREKKERFSLILESASTNQTSMYLCASSLVQGGTDTQYFGPGTRLTVL.

V is TRBV21-1 and J is TRBJ1-5; whether TRBD1, the table's D call, matches the DNA was not checked. TRBV21-1 is a documented pseudogene. The CDR3 extends over 13 amino acids. The CDR3 loop reads CASSVQVDQPQHF. The DNA for the CDR3 is TGTGCCAGCAGTGTACAGGTTGATCAGCCCCAGCATTTT.

This clone was detected only once. The chain's CDR3 is CASSLPGADTQYF. The CDR3 coding sequence is TGCGCCAGCAGCTTGCCGGGCGCAGATACGCAGTATTTT. V and J are TRBV5-1 and TRBJ2-3; no firm D call. Looked up from germline, CDR1 is SGHRS and CDR2 is YFSETQ. V gave up 1 base and J gave up 4 bases, with 7 bases separating them. CDR3 length equals 13 residues.

This clone appeared once. In DNA, the CDR3 is TGTGCCAGCAGTTTTGAACTTGACAGGGGGTCTATCAATCAGCCCCAGCATTTT. The encoded protein is CASSFELDRGSINQPQHF. The chain joins TRBV27 to TRBJ1-5, with 9 bases identical to TRBD1. This CDR3 spans 18 amino acids. CDR1 and CDR2 from the germline V gene are MNHEY and SMNVEV (reference sequence). Unmatched junction bases numbered 12, after V lost 3 bases and J lost 3 bases.

The gene calls are TRBV5-1 and TRBJ2-1, with 8 nucleotides matching TRBD2. Trimming took 4 bases from V and 10 from J; bases not matched to a gene: 13. The CDR3 has 15 residues. The V gene's germline CDR1 is SGHRS and CDR2 YFSETQ. In DNA, the CDR3 is TGCGCCAGCAGCCGCGACGGTGGTAGCGGGATAGAGCAGTTCTTC. Amino acids: CASSRDGGSGIEQFF.

The rearrangement joins TRBV28 to TRBJ1-2; D not resolved. Germline V gene sequence: CDR1 MDHEN, CDR2 SYDVKM. Trimming removed 3 bases at V and 3 bases at J, with 11 bases between. The CDR3 covers 14 residues. CDR3 in amino acids: CASSFAGRDYGYTF. The CDR3 DNA is TGTGCCAGCAGTTTCGCGGGCAGAGACTATGGCTACACCTTC.

The V and J genes are TRBV28 and TRBJ2-1, with 13 bases identical to TRBD2. With 3 bases clipped from V and 7 bases from J, the junction kept 9 bases outside the gene matches. The V gene's germline CDR1 is MDHEN and CDR2 SYDVKM. There are 17 residues in the CDR3. This chain's CDR3 is CASSFTSGRAIKNEQFF. For the CDR3, the DNA is TGTGCCAGCAGTTTTACTAGCGGGAGGGCCATCAAGAATGAGCAGTTCTTC.

This chain connects TRBV5-5 to TRBJ2-3; no definite D call. The germline V gene encodes CDR1 SGHKS and CDR2 YYEKEE (reference sequence). V lost 1 base and J 6 bases, leaving 9 bases between the germline ends. This CDR3 region has 13 residues. In nucleotides, the CDR3 is TGTGCCAGCAGCTTGTTAGTCTGGGATACGCAGTATTTT. This codes for CASSLLVWDTQYF.

J is TRBJ1-5 and V is TRBV7-6; weak D call: TRBD1 (5 bases). Looked up from germline, CDR1 is SGHVS and CDR2 is FNYEAQ. Trimming shortened V by 3 bases and J by 5 bases, and 8 bases separated the two germline ends. The CDR3 covers 13 residues. The CDR3 sequence is CASSLNRHQPQHF. The DNA for the CDR3 is TGTGCCAGCAGCTTGAACAGGCATCAGCCCCAGCATTTT.

The CDR3 DNA sequence: TGTGCCAGCAGTTTAGCAGGGGGCTCCTACGAGCAGTACTTC. Translating gives CASSLAGGSYEQYF. V is TRBV28 and J is TRBJ2-7; TRBD1 matches at 7 bases. The V gene's germline CDR1 is MDHEN and CDR2 SYDVKM. This CDR3 region has 14 residues. After removal of 2 bases from V and 0 bases from J, the junction contained 1 base not matched to a gene.

This chain uses TRBV6-7 with TRBJ1-1; 9 positions agree with TRBD1. Being an ORF, TRBV6-7 has a function that is uncertain. J lost 1 base, V lost 0 bases, and 12 bases had no gene match. The CDR3 totals 19 residues. In nucleotides, the CDR3 is TGTGCCAGCAGTTACTCGATGAAAAGGGACAGGGCTAGGAACACTGAAGCTTTCTTT. As protein: CASSYSMKRDRARNTEAFF.

This chain links TRBV15 with TRBJ1-1; D is unresolved. V was cut by 2 bases and J by 0 bases, with 10 bases left in between. CDR1 LNHNV and CDR2 YYDKDF come from the germline V gene (reference sequence). This CDR3 has 15 residues. The CDR3 protein is CATSRPPAVNTEAFF. In DNA form, the CDR3 reads TGTGCCACCAGCAGACCCCCCGCGGTGAACACTGAAGCTTTCTTT. Together with reference TRBV15 and TRBJ1-1, the CDR3 gives the full variable domain: DAMVIQNPRYQVTQFGKPVTLSCSQTLNHNVMYWYQQKSSQAPKLLFHYYDKDFNNEADTPDNFQSRRPNTSFCFLDIRSPGLGDTAMYLCATSRPPAVNTEAFFGQGTRLTVV.

This chain joins TRBV28 and TRBJ2-5; D is possibly TRBD1 or TRBD2 (6 bases each). Between the trimmed V and J ends, which lost 8 bases and 5 bases, there was a span of 18 bases. The V gene's germline CDR1 is MDHEN and CDR2 SYDVKM. This CDR3 has 14 residues. CDR3 sequence (DNA): TGTGCCAGCCTACGGGCAGGAGGGGGGGAGACCCAGTACTTC. It yields the protein CASLRAGGGETQYF.

V usage is TRBV6-6 and J usage is TRBJ1-1; TRBD1 matches at 8 bases. The junction had 8 bases not matched to a gene; V was cut back by 5 bases and J by 0 bases. The CDR3 contains 16 residues. The germline V gene encodes CDR1 MNHNY and CDR2 SVGAGI (reference sequence). This chain's CDR3 is CASSKDRDQLNTEAFF. The CDR3 coding sequence is TGTGCCAGCAGTAAGGACAGGGACCAATTGAACACTGAAGCTTTCTTT.